This record concerns one T cell receptor beta chain sequence. A single base separates this from a much larger clone, so it may be a read error. Quantitative 5'-RACE with molecular barcodes was used to make the TCR beta libraries. One entry per CDR3 protein, called by TCRdb with MiXCR from the 5' RACE reads. The profile shows about 310,000 distinct CDR3 sequences, less than 25% of them singletons. This record comes from a study of CD8 T cells in ankylosing spondylitis. The clonotype originates from a female donor with ankylosing spondylitis or in good health (not recorded which). Material for sequencing was blood, either unsorted or a sorted T cell fraction (not recorded which).

This CDR3 is CSVDTAGEQFF. The DNA of the CDR3 is TGCAGCGTTGATACGGCGGGTGAGCAGTTCTTC. The genes are TRBV29-1 and TRBJ2-1; TRBD2 might be the D (5 bases). Trimming shortened V by 3 bases and J by 9 bases, and 9 bases separated the two germline ends. The CDR3 spans 11 residues. Looked up from germline, CDR1 is SQVTM and CDR2 is ANQGSEA.